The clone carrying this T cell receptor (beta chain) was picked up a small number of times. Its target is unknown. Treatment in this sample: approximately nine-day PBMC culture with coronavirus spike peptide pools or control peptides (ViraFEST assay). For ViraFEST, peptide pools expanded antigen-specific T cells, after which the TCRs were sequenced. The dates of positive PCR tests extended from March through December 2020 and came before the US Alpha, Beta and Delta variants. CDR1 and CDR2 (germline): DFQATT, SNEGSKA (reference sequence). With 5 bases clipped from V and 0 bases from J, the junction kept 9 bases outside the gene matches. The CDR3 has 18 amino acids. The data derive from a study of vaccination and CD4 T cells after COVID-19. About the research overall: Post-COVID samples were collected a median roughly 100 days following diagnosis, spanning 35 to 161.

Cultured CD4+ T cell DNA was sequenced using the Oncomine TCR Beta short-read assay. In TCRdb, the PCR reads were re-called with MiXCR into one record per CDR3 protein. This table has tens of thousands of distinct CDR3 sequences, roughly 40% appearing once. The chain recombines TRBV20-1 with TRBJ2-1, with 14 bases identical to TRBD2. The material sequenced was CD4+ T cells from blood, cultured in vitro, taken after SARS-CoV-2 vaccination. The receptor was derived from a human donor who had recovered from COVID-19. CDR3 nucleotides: TGCAGTGCTTCCGGACTAGCGGGGGGTGACCTCTCCTACAATGAGCAGTTCTTC. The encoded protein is CSASGLAGGDLSYNEQFF.